One and the same sample provided the 18 T cell receptor beta chains below, sequenced in a study of cytomegalovirus exposure and HLA in healthy donors. The protocol was immunoSEQ multiplex PCR, while the TCRdb copy is restricted to in-frame clones and leaves out a portion. This sample carries some 260,000 clones, roughly 90% of them seen once, and the ten largest clones take around 12%. What was sequenced was PBMCs. These receptors originate from a man younger than 35 in good health and CMV-seropositive.

V and J are TRBV6-5 and TRBJ1-2, with 9 bases identical to TRBD1. The CDR3 consists of 15 residues. V was pared by 4 bases and J by 8 bases, with 11 bases of the junction left unmatched. Germline V gives CDR1 MNHEY, CDR2 SVGAGI. CDR3 bases: TGTGCCAGCAGTTTCTATACAGGGGGCGCGAAAGGCTACACCTTC. This codes for CASSFYTGGAKGYTF.

This clone is a singleton in its sample. The V call is TRBV6-1, the J call TRBJ2-7; D tentatively reads TRBD1 or TRBD2 (6 bases each). This CDR3 comprises 14 residues. Germline CDR1 reads MNHNS; CDR2 reads SASEGT. V shed 2 bases and J shed 9 bases, with 17 bases lying between them. The CDR3 is CASSETPTGLRQYF. The CDR3 nucleotides are TGTGCCAGCAGTGAAACTCCGACAGGACTAAGGCAGTACTTC.

The J gene is TRBJ2-5, the V gene TRBV6-4; D not resolved. The CDR3 contains 13 residues. Germline V CDR1 and CDR2: MRHNA, SNTAGT. With 4 bases removed from V and 0 bases from J, the gap between germline ends came to 6 bases. DNA of the CDR3: TGTGCCAGCAGTGCCACATACCAAGAGACCCAGTACTTC. This translates into CASSATYQETQYF.

The V and J genes are TRBV28 and TRBJ2-1; D gene unclear. V was pared by 2 bases and J by 0 bases, with 11 bases between. Germline lookup yields CDR1 MDHEN and CDR2 SYDVKM. The CDR3 length is 16 residues. The CDR3 DNA sequence: TGTGCCAGCAGTTTACTGGACCGGAGCTCCTACAATGAGCAGTTCTTC. Amino acids: CASSLLDRSSYNEQFF.

The chain recombines TRBV5-6 with TRBJ1-1, with a tentative D call TRBD1 (6 bases). Looked up from germline, CDR1 is SGHDT and CDR2 is YYEEEE. V was trimmed by 6 bases and J by 2 bases, leaving 14 bases between them. The CDR3 runs to 14 residues. The CDR3 loop is CASTFRGFNTEAFF. DNA of the CDR3: TGTGCCAGCACCTTCAGGGGATTTAACACTGAAGCTTTCTTT.

V is TRBV29-1 and J is TRBJ1-1; D is possibly TRBD1 (6 bases). The CDR3 totals 13 residues. Trimming cost V 6 bases and J 1 base, with 12 bases left between them. Germline values: CDR1 SQVTM, CDR2 ANQGSEA. The CDR3 loop reads CSVAEQGNTEAFF. Written as DNA, the CDR3 is TGCAGCGTGGCGGAACAGGGGAACACTGAAGCTTTCTTT.

J is TRBJ2-7 and V is TRBV27, with D perhaps matching TRBD2 (5 bases). The CDR3 has 12 amino acids. The V end was cut by 2 bases, the J end by 9 bases, with 11 bases between. CDR1 and CDR2 from the germline V gene are MNHEY and SMNVEV (reference sequence). DNA of the CDR3: TGTGCCAGCAGTTTACGCGGGTCTGGGCAGTACTTC. It codes for CASSLRGSGQYF.

The rearrangement uses TRBV5-4 and TRBJ1-2; D gene uncertain. The V and J ends lost 0 bases and 3 bases respectively, with 9 bases between them. Per germline, CDR1 SGHNT and CDR2 YYREEE (reference sequence). The CDR3 totals 14 residues. The CDR3 loop reads CASSLAQAYYGYTF. In DNA, the CDR3 is TGTGCCAGCAGCTTGGCCCAGGCCTACTATGGCTACACCTTC. Drawing the rest from reference TRBV5-4 and TRBJ1-2, the complete variable domain is ETGVTQSPTHLIKTRGQQVTLRCSSQSGHNTVSWYQQALGQGPQFIFQYYREEENGRGNFPPRFSGLQFPNYSSELNVNALELDDSALYLCASSLAQAYYGYTFGSGTRLTVV.

V gene TRBV15 combines with J gene TRBJ2-3; 7 bases align to TRBD2. The length of the CDR3 is 15 residues. The trim removed 6 bases at V and 6 bases at J, leaving 12 bases unmatched. Germline V lookup: CDR1 LNHNV, CDR2 YYDKDF (reference sequence). CDR3 nucleotide sequence: TGTGCCACCAGTCACCCGGGACTACAGTCGGATACGCAGTATTTT. It specifies CATSHPGLQSDTQYF.

The sample holds one count of this clone. The rearrangement uses TRBV20-1 and TRBJ2-1, with TRBD2 as a possible D gene (6 bases). Germline lookup yields CDR1 DFQATT and CDR2 SNEGSKA (reference sequence). The germline V and J ends were trimmed by 3 bases and 13 bases, with 13 bases remaining between them. The CDR3 is 11 amino acids. This CDR3 reads CSARVPGLQFF. The CDR3 nucleotides are TGCAGTGCTAGGGTCCCGGGACTCCAGTTCTTC.

The rearrangement joins TRBV4-1 to TRBJ2-1; D gene unclear. Per the germline V gene, CDR1 is MGHRA and CDR2 is YSYEKL. V was clipped by 1 base and J by 6 bases, with 10 bases between them. The CDR3 is 14 amino acids. The CDR3 DNA sequence: TGCGCCAGCAGCCAAGGAAGGGCTTTCAATGAGCAGTTCTTC. Translation gives CASSQGRAFNEQFF.

This clone was found once. The chain uses TRBV27 and TRBJ1-2; 12 bases are a match to TRBD1. Germline assignment: CDR1 MNHEY and CDR2 SMNVEV (reference sequence). The CDR3 contains 15 residues. V shed 2 bases and J 4 bases; nucleotides not matched to a gene: 2. CDR3 amino acids: CASSLGTGGRYGYTF. Written as DNA, the CDR3 is TGTGCCAGCAGTTTAGGGACAGGGGGCCGCTATGGCTACACCTTC.

The CDR3 spells CASSLISGSQETQYF. The CDR3 DNA is TGCGCCAGCAGCTTGATAAGCGGGTCCCAAGAGACCCAGTACTTC. This rearrangement joins TRBV5-1 to TRBJ2-5; a weak D match, TRBD2 (6 bases). Germline CDR1 SGHRS, CDR2 YFSETQ. The CDR3 extends over 15 amino acids. The ends were cut back, 1 base at V and 1 base at J, with 11 bases in the middle.

The V call is TRBV9, the J call TRBJ1-3; no clear D gene. Germline V gene sequence: CDR1 SGDLS, CDR2 YYNGEE. This CDR3 region has 14 residues. V was shortened by 3 bases and J by 0 bases, with 7 bases between the two germline ends. Here the CDR3 DNA reads TGTGCCAGCAGCGGAGGAGGCTCTGGAAACACCATATATTTT. Its translation is CASSGGGSGNTIYF.

The chain carries TRBV11-2 and TRBJ2-1; TRBD2 matches at 9 bases. Germline-derived CDR1 and CDR2 are SGHAT and FQNNGV. V lost 1 base to trimming and J lost 10 bases; unmatched junction nucleotides: 11. CDR3 size: 16 residues. CDR3 DNA: TGTGCCAGCAGCTTAGTGGGAATAGCGGGAGTACAGGAGCAGTTCTTC. Translating gives CASSLVGIAGVQEQFF. The full variable domain, its missing parts supplied by reference TRBV11-2 and TRBJ2-1, is EAGVAQSPRYKIIEKRQSVAFWCNPISGHATLYWYQQILGQGPKLLIQFQNNGVVDDSQLPKDRFSAERLKGVDSTLKIQPAKLEDSAVYLCASSLVGIAGVQEQFFGPGTRLTVL.

This clone was picked up one time. The chain joins TRBV7-2 to TRBJ2-7, with D possibly being TRBD1 (6 bases). Germline values: CDR1 SGHTA, CDR2 FQGNSA. The CDR3 consists of 16 residues. Trimming stripped 2 bases from V and 3 bases from J, with 17 bases between. The DNA for the CDR3 is TGTGCCAGCAGCTTAATAGTGAGGGGACAAAACTACGAGCAGTACTTC. As protein: CASSLIVRGQNYEQYF.

The chain has TRBV4-2 and TRBJ1-2; tentative D call: TRBD1 (5 bases). This CDR3 has 13 amino acids. Per germline, CDR1 LGHNA and CDR2 YNFKEQ. The V gene lost 4 bases and the J gene lost 8 bases, with 14 bases spanning the gap. The CDR3 protein is CASSPTVTMGYTF. The CDR3 DNA is TGTGCCAGCAGCCCGACAGTGACGATGGGCTACACCTTC.

This clone was observed a few times. The V and J genes are TRBV19 and TRBJ1-2; D not resolved. Looked up from germline, CDR1 is LNHDA and CDR2 is SQIVND (reference sequence). The CDR3 sequence is 15 residues long. V was trimmed by 0 bases and J by 5 bases, leaving 13 bases between them. CDR3 loop: CASSIDGGGTYGYTF. In nucleotides, the CDR3 is TGTGCCAGTAGTATAGATGGTGGCGGAACATATGGCTACACCTTC.